The 16 T cell receptor beta chains presented below share a single source sample, sequenced in a study of blood T cell repertoires in COVID-19. The protocol was immunoSEQ multiplex PCR, while the TCRdb copy is restricted to in-frame clones and leaves out a portion. The data show about 360,000 clones, with about 89% seen just once and roughly 2% held by the top ten. The sample taken for sequencing was PBMCs or T cells enriched from blood (not recorded which). Receptors originate from a man aged 35-49 years in a cohort exposed to, infected with or recovered from COVID-19 (not recorded which).

The chain joins TRBV27 to TRBJ2-3, with TRBD2 matching over 8 bases. CDR1 and CDR2 from the germline V gene are MNHEY and SMNVEV (reference sequence). V dropped 1 base and J dropped 3; count of bases not matched to a gene: 6. The CDR3 consists of 16 residues. The CDR3 is CASSLLSGSRTDTQYF. CDR3 nucleotide sequence: TGTGCCAGCAGTTTATTAAGCGGGAGCAGAACAGATACGCAGTATTTT.

The V and J genes are TRBV10-3 and TRBJ1-2, with a possible D match to TRBD1 (5 bases). In germline, CDR1 is ENHRY, CDR2 SYGVKD. The CDR3 is 13 residues long. Trimming left V 6 bases short and J 3 bases short, with 11 bases between. The CDR3 sequence: CAIRWGDDYGYTF. The CDR3 nucleotides read TGTGCCATCAGATGGGGGGATGACTATGGCTACACCTTC.

The rearrangement links TRBV19 to TRBJ1-5, with D perhaps TRBD1 (6 bases). Germline V gene sequence: CDR1 LNHDA, CDR2 SQIVND (reference sequence). There are 19 residues in the CDR3. V lost 0 bases and J 5 bases, leaving 23 bases between the germline ends. CDR3: CASSIDRAGAGQLYQPQHF. CDR3 nucleotide sequence: TGTGCCAGTAGTATAGATCGGGCGGGGGCCGGGCAGCTCTATCAGCCCCAGCATTTT.

This chain links TRBV30 with TRBJ1-6, with D perhaps matching TRBD1 (5 bases). This CDR3 comprises 14 residues. Germline loops: CDR1 GTSNPN, CDR2 SVGIG (reference sequence). V lost 0 bases and J lost 9, with 12 bases in between. The CDR3 region is CAWSVGGKGSPLHF. CDR3 in DNA: TGTGCCTGGAGTGTTGGGGGGAAGGGTTCACCCCTCCACTTT.

CDR3 DNA: TGTGCCAGCCGGACTAGCGGTGGCTCCTACGAGCAGTACTTC. Translation gives CASRTSGGSYEQYF. This chain connects TRBV2 to TRBJ2-7, with 10 bases identical to TRBD2. The CDR3 runs to 14 residues. Unmatched junction bases numbered 4, after V lost 8 bases and J lost 0 bases. Germline CDR1 and CDR2: SNHLY and FYNNEI.

Remarks on this clone: Relative to the germline gene, one junction end is altered; a read error may explain this. The rearrangement joins TRBV5-1 to TRBJ2-3, with unresolved D. The CDR3 sequence is 15 residues long. Germline V CDR1 and CDR2: SGHRS, YFSETQ. The CDR3 sequence is CASTLQDFPANTQYF. The DNA of the CDR3 is TGCGCCAGCACCTTGCAGGATTTTCCGGCAAATACGCAGTATTTT.

The chain recombines TRBV3-1 (or the pseudogene TRBV3-2) with TRBJ2-7; TRBD2 might be the D (5 bases). The germline V gene encodes CDR1 LGHDT and CDR2 YNNKEL (reference sequence). The V end was cut by 3 bases, the J end by 6 bases, with 9 bases between. The length of the CDR3 is 12 residues. CDR3 nucleotide sequence: TGTGCCAGCAGCCACGATACTAGCGAGCAGTACTTC. Amino acids: CASSHDTSEQYF.

The chain has TRBV15 and TRBJ2-7; D might be TRBD1 (5 bases). The germline V gene has CDR1 LNHNV and CDR2 YYDKDF (reference sequence). This CDR3 contains 13 residues. The germline V and J ends were trimmed by 0 bases and 4 bases, with 7 bases remaining between them. CDR3 loop: CATSRESGYEQYF. The CDR3 DNA follows: TGTGCCACCAGCAGAGAATCAGGGTACGAGCAGTACTTC.

The chain recombines TRBV28 with TRBJ2-5; TRBD2 agrees at 7 bases. V trimming: 5 bases; J trimming: 2 bases; junction bases outside the gene matches: 8. The CDR3 runs 15 residues. The germline gives CDR1 MDHEN, CDR2 SYDVKM. CDR3: CASSQGRGLQETQYF. In nucleotides, the CDR3 is TGTGCCAGCAGTCAGGGTCGGGGACTACAAGAGACCCAGTACTTC.

This clone was counted a single time. V and J are TRBV4-1 and TRBJ1-1, with D maybe TRBD1 (5 bases). CDR1 is MGHRA and CDR2 is YSYEKL in the germline V gene. V lost 0 bases to trimming and J lost 4 bases, with 9 bases between them. This CDR3 comprises 14 residues. CDR3 sequence (DNA): TGCGCCAGCAGCCAAGACAGGGTTCTCACTGAAGCTTTCTTT. Translating gives CASSQDRVLTEAFF.

V usage is TRBV23-1 and J usage is TRBJ2-1; D may be TRBD2 (6 bases). TRBV23-1 is classed as an ORF, of uncertain function. V lost 7 bases, J lost 0 bases, and 10 bases lay in between. The CDR3 has 14 residues. The CDR3 region is CASTLAYSYNEQFF. As DNA, the CDR3 is TGCGCCAGCACTCTAGCGTACTCCTACAATGAGCAGTTCTTC.

The J gene is TRBJ2-2, the V gene TRBV3-1 (or the pseudogene TRBV3-2), with D possibly matching TRBD2 (5 bases). V shed 8 bases and J shed 5 bases, with 12 bases lying between them. The CDR3 contains 13 residues. In germline, CDR1 is LGHDT, CDR2 YNNKEL (reference sequence). The CDR3 DNA sequence: TGTGCCAGCTGTTACCGGGATACCGGGGAGCTGTTTTTT. Residues: CASCYRDTGELFF.

CDR3 in amino acids: CASSPPQGSDTQYF. The DNA for the CDR3 is TGTGCCAGCTCACCACCTCAGGGGTCAGATACGCAGTATTTT. The chain couples TRBV18 to TRBJ2-3; possibly TRBD1 for D (6 bases). Germline V CDR1 and CDR2: KGHSH, LQKENI. V lost 0 bases to trimming and J lost 4 bases, with 8 bases between them. The CDR3 loop spans 14 amino acids.

This chain links TRBV5-1 with TRBJ2-7; perhaps TRBD2 as D (6 bases). In germline, CDR1 is SGHRS, CDR2 YFSETQ. Trimming left V 4 bases short and J 5 bases short, with 19 bases between. There are 15 residues in the CDR3. Here the CDR3 reads CASSPVGGTVNEQYF. CDR3 DNA sequence: TGCGCCAGCAGCCCGGTTGGCGGGACGGTCAACGAGCAGTACTTC.

The rearrangement uses TRBV7-2 and TRBJ2-7, with 10 bases lining up with TRBD2. Germline assignment: CDR1 SGHTA and CDR2 FQGNSA. V was clipped by 0 bases and J by 2 bases; unmatched bases: 4. The CDR3 spans 16 residues. CDR3 bases: TGTGCCAGCAGCTTAGCGCTCACTAGCGGGACCTACGAGCAGTACTTC. It is translated as CASSLALTSGTYEQYF.

Points on this clone: Different DNA sequences within this sample yield the same CDR3. CDR3 sequence reads: CASSVAGQEYNEQFF. The CDR3 nucleotides are TGTGCCAGCAGCGTAGCCGGACAGGAATACAATGAGCAGTTCTTC. The V call is TRBV9, the J call TRBJ2-1; 7 bases fit TRBD1. CDR1 is SGDLS and CDR2 is YYNGEE in the germline V gene. V was clipped by 0 bases and J by 4 bases; unmatched bases: 4. This CDR3 has 15 residues.